These 26 T cell receptor beta chains were all obtained from the same sample, sequenced in a study of blood T cell repertoires in COVID-19. The protocol was immunoSEQ multiplex PCR, while the TCRdb copy is restricted to in-frame clones and leaves out a portion. This table has fewer than 45,000 clones, around 85% appearing once. The specimen sequenced was peripheral blood. All receptors come from a woman aged 80 or over with acute or convalescent COVID-19.

This chain uses TRBV20-1 with TRBJ2-1, with 12 bases aligning to TRBD2. Germline lookup yields CDR1 DFQATT and CDR2 SNEGSKA (reference sequence). The CDR3 length is 15 residues. Trimming at V came to 5 bases and at J to 7 bases, leaving 9 bases not matched to a gene. In DNA form, the CDR3 reads TGCAGTGCTCGTGGACTAGCGGGATTTGGAAATGAGCAGTTCTTC. As protein: CSARGLAGFGNEQFF.

In DNA form, the CDR3 reads TGCGCCAGCAGCTTACCGACAGCCCCCTACGAGCAGTACTTC. Translating it yields CASSLPTAPYEQYF. V is TRBV5-1 and J is TRBJ2-7; D might be TRBD1 (5 bases). Germline V gene data show CDR1 as SGHRS and CDR2 as YFSETQ. The ends were cut back, 2 bases at V and 2 bases at J, with 11 bases in the middle. The CDR3 has 14 residues. Variable domain in full (rest from reference TRBV5-1 and TRBJ2-7): KAGVTQTPRYLIKTRGQQVTLSCSPISGHRSVSWYQQTPGQGLQFLFEYFSETQRNKGNFPGRFSGRQFSNSRSEMNVSTLELGDSALYLCASSLPTAPYEQYFGPGTRLTVT.

The CDR3 DNA reads TGTGCCAGCAGCAACACTAGAAACACCGGGGAGCTGTTTTTT. It translates to CASSNTRNTGELFF. The chain employs TRBV2 and TRBJ2-2; possible D gene TRBD2, 5 bases. This CDR3 has 14 amino acids. Trimming took 6 bases from V and 2 from J, leaving 10 bases between them. Looked up from germline, CDR1 is SNHLY and CDR2 is FYNNEI. The variable domain in full, with the rest retrieved from reference TRBV2 and TRBJ2-2, is EPEVTQTPSHQVTQMGQEVILRCVPISNHLYFYWYRQILGQKVEFLVSFYNNEISEKSEIFDDQFSVERPDGSNFTLKIRSTKLEDSAMYFCASSNTRNTGELFFGEGSRLTVL.

The chain has TRBV3-1 (or the pseudogene TRBV3-2) and TRBJ2-3, with no clear D. CDR1 and CDR2 from the germline V gene are LGHDT and YNNKEL (reference sequence). CDR3 length: 14 amino acids. Between the trimmed V and J ends, which lost 4 bases and 0 bases, there was a span of 8 bases. CDR3 DNA sequence: TGTGCCAGCAGCCCTTTTTCTAGCACAGATACGCAGTATTTT. Translation gives CASSPFSSTDTQYF.

The chain recombines TRBV28 with TRBJ1-1, with 8 bases matching TRBD1. Germline assignment: CDR1 MDHEN and CDR2 SYDVKM. The CDR3 extends over 12 amino acids. The V segment lost 8 bases and the J segment 8 bases; nucleotides outside the gene matches: 7. The CDR3 bases are TGTGCCAGCGGACGACGGGACAGGGAAGCTTTCTTT. It translates to CASGRRDREAFF.

The gene calls are TRBV28 and TRBJ1-2, with TRBD1 as a possible D gene (6 bases). CDR3 size: 14 residues. Germline-derived CDR1 and CDR2 are MDHEN and SYDVKM. V shed 8 bases and J shed 5 bases, with 18 bases lying between them. CDR3 residues: CASVVGTSTYGYTF. DNA of the CDR3: TGTGCCAGCGTTGTGGGGACATCAACTTATGGCTACACCTTC.

This clone was counted once. CDR3 loop: CASRIRTSSDTQYF. For the CDR3, the DNA is TGTGCCAGCAGAATAAGGACAAGCTCAGATACGCAGTATTTT. The rearrangement joins TRBV7-8 to TRBJ2-3; tentatively, D is TRBD1 (5 bases). Germline-derived CDR1 and CDR2 are SGHVS and FQNEAQ. Trimming cost V 6 bases and J 4 bases, with 14 bases left between them. The CDR3 runs to 14 residues.

The gene calls are TRBV9 and TRBJ1-2; 8 nucleotides agree with TRBD1. The CDR3 is 15 amino acids. In germline, CDR1 is SGDLS, CDR2 YYNGEE. V shed 3 bases, J shed 3 bases, and the junction held 7 bases outside the gene matches. The CDR3 protein is CASSARDRTYYGYTF. The CDR3 DNA follows: TGTGCCAGCAGCGCCCGGGACAGGACTTACTATGGCTACACCTTC.

The chain carries TRBV4-2 and TRBJ2-1, with D hard to call. The CDR3 is 14 amino acids. The ends were cut back, 0 bases at V and 9 bases at J, with 12 bases in the middle. Germline-derived CDR1 and CDR2 are LGHNA and YNFKEQ. The CDR3 region is CASSQDRYGSEQFF. The CDR3 nucleotides read TGTGCCAGCAGCCAAGATCGATATGGTAGTGAGCAGTTCTTC.

This clone was detected only once. The chain is built from TRBV7-9 and TRBJ2-3; possibly TRBD2 for D (6 bases). Between the trimmed V and J ends, which lost 0 bases and 2 bases, there was a span of 9 bases. CDR1 is SEHNR, CDR2 FQNEAQ, per germline (reference sequence). The CDR3 is 15 amino acids. In nucleotides, the CDR3 is TGTGCCAGCAGCTTAGCTAGCGGATACACAGATACGCAGTATTTT. Protein sequence: CASSLASGYTDTQYF.

The chain uses TRBV18 and TRBJ2-2; 11 nucleotides line up with TRBD2. The CDR3 spans 15 residues. The V gene's germline CDR1 is KGHSH and CDR2 LQKENI. J gave up 4 bases and V 5 bases, and 3 bases lay outside the gene matches. The CDR3 bases are TGTGCCAGCTCAGCGACTAGCGGGGCCACCGGGGAGCTGTTTTTT. Amino acid sequence: CASSATSGATGELFF.

The chain has TRBV5-1 and TRBJ1-1; possibly TRBD1 for D (5 bases). Deletions cut 0 bases from V and 2 bases from J, with 14 bases between. This CDR3 comprises 16 residues. Per germline, CDR1 SGHRS and CDR2 YFSETQ. Here the CDR3 reads CASSLDPGRANTEAFF. DNA for the CDR3: TGCGCCAGCAGCTTGGATCCAGGGAGGGCCAACACTGAAGCTTTCTTT.

The chain carries TRBV11-3 and TRBJ2-2; TRBD2 is a possible D gene (6 bases). This CDR3 has 18 residues. Germline CDR1 reads SGHNT; CDR2 reads YENEEA. Trimming removed 0 bases at V and 4 bases at J, with 18 bases between. The CDR3 reads CASSLEGLGSGLTGELFF. Here the CDR3 DNA reads TGTGCCAGCAGCTTAGAGGGGCTTGGTAGCGGACTCACCGGGGAGCTGTTTTTT.

The table lists this clone with a count of one. CDR3 region: CASSPLAGPYEQYF. In DNA form, the CDR3 reads TGTGCCAGCAGCCCCTTAGCGGGACCCTACGAGCAGTACTTC. The rearrangement joins TRBV9 to TRBJ2-7; 8 nucleotides line up with TRBD2. The CDR3 runs 14 residues. V was pared by 4 bases and J by 2 bases, with 5 bases of the junction left unmatched. The germline V gene has CDR1 SGDLS and CDR2 YYNGEE.

The chain carries TRBV14 and TRBJ2-7; 7 bases match TRBD2. Germline values: CDR1 SGHDN, CDR2 FVKESK. With V trimmed by 3 bases and J by 3 bases, 11 bases remained unmatched. This CDR3 is built from 16 residues. CDR3 coding DNA: TGTGCCAGCAGCCACGATGCGGGAGTTTCGATCTACGAGCAGTACTTC. It is translated as CASSHDAGVSIYEQYF.

This sequence joins TRBV2 and TRBJ1-2; no reliable D call. The CDR3 loop spans 12 amino acids. With 8 bases removed from V and 1 base from J, the gap between germline ends came to 8 bases. Germline-derived CDR1 and CDR2 are SNHLY and FYNNEI. CDR3 coding DNA: TGTGCCAGCGGCCGAAATAACTATGGCTACACCTTC. Its translation: CASGRNNYGYTF.

V gene TRBV19 combines with J gene TRBJ1-2, with D maybe TRBD1 (5 bases). Germline CDR1 reads LNHDA; CDR2 reads SQIVND (reference sequence). The CDR3 contains 13 residues. Trimming stripped 4 bases from V and 5 bases from J, with 11 bases between. CDR3 in DNA: TGTGCCAGTAGTAGTCTCGCAGGGTATGGCTACACCTTC. This gives the protein CASSSLAGYGYTF.

This chain links TRBV4-1 with TRBJ2-1; TRBD2 might be the D (5 bases). This CDR3 is built from 12 residues. Trimming pared 6 bases from V and 12 bases from J, leaving 15 bases between. CDR1 and CDR2 from the germline V gene are MGHRA and YSYEKL. The CDR3 is CASSSSGGWQFF. CDR3 sequence (DNA): TGCGCCAGCAGTTCGAGCGGCGGGTGGCAGTTCTTC.

The chain recombines TRBV7-9 with TRBJ2-1; 10 bases map to TRBD2. The V and J ends lost 3 bases and 9 bases, in that order; junction bases with no gene match: 11. Germline CDR1 SEHNR, CDR2 FQNEAQ (reference sequence). CDR3 size: 16 residues. The CDR3 DNA sequence: TGTGCCAGCAGCTTTTCGGGGGCTAGCGGGAGTAGTGAGCAGTTCTTC. This translates into CASSFSGASGSSEQFF. Full variable domain (missing parts from reference TRBV7-9 and TRBJ2-1): DTGVSQNPRHKITKRGQNVTFRCDPISEHNRLYWYRQTLGQGPEFLTYFQNEAQLEKSRLLSDRFSAERPKGSFSTLEIQRTEQGDSAMYLCASSFSGASGSSEQFFGPGTRLTVL.

By sample share, this clone is medium-sized. This may arise from a read error, as a much more abundant clone is one base away. V is TRBV2 and J is TRBJ2-7; TRBD2 agrees at 7 bases. This CDR3 is built from 16 residues. The V and J ends lost 6 bases and 0 bases, in that order; junction bases with no gene match: 11. Germline V gene lookup returns CDR1 SNHLY and CDR2 FYNNEI. CDR3 sequence reads: CASRGGERVGSYEQYF. DNA for the CDR3: TGTGCCAGCAGGGGGGGGGAACGGGTGGGCTCCTACGAGCAGTACTTC. The whole variable domain, filled in from reference TRBV2 and TRBJ2-7, reads EPEVTQTPSHQVTQMGQEVILRCVPISNHLYFYWYRQILGQKVEFLVSFYNNEISEKSEIFDDQFSVERPDGSNFTLKIRSTKLEDSAMYFCASRGGERVGSYEQYFGPGTRLTVT.

The V call is TRBV15, the J call TRBJ1-1; no definite D call. Germline loops: CDR1 LNHNV, CDR2 YYDKDF (reference sequence). This CDR3 is 14 amino acids long. V was clipped by 0 bases and J by 8 bases, with 13 bases between them. The CDR3 is CATSRDLVAGEAFF. The CDR3 DNA is TGTGCCACCAGCAGAGATCTGGTGGCAGGCGAAGCTTTCTTT.

This chain connects TRBV2 to TRBJ2-2; TRBD2 might be the D (6 bases). This CDR3 has 12 residues. Trimming cost V 7 bases and J 4 bases, with 7 bases left between them. Germline lookup yields CDR1 SNHLY and CDR2 FYNNEI. The CDR3 loop reads CASISGTGELFF. CDR3 nucleotide sequence: TGTGCCAGCATTAGCGGCACCGGGGAGCTGTTTTTT.

This clone was seen only a few times. The chain is built from TRBV7-2 and TRBJ1-6; D call uncertain. CDR1 is SGHTA and CDR2 is FQGNSA in the germline V gene. The V and J ends lost 1 base and 1 base respectively, with 11 bases between them. The CDR3 covers 17 residues. CDR3 sequence: CASSLGGPRSYNSPLHF. The CDR3 DNA is TGTGCCAGCAGCTTAGGCGGGCCTCGATCCTATAATTCACCCCTCCACTTT.

The chain is built from TRBV28 and TRBJ1-1; D is undetermined. The CDR3 contains 11 residues. V was clipped by 6 bases and J by 6 bases, with 8 bases between them. Germline V gene sequence: CDR1 MDHEN, CDR2 SYDVKM. CDR3 residues: CASRYRAEAFF. In nucleotides, the CDR3 is TGTGCCAGCAGATACAGAGCTGAAGCTTTCTTT.

The chain is built from TRBV27 and TRBJ1-1, with D possibly being TRBD1 (6 bases). Germline-derived CDR1 and CDR2 are MNHEY and SMNVEV (reference sequence). The CDR3 sequence is 16 residues long. Trimming shortened V by 3 bases and J by 1 base, and 15 bases separated the two germline ends. The CDR3 DNA is TGTGCCAGCAGTTTGTATCAGGGACACCGGAACACTGAAGCTTTCTTT. It specifies CASSLYQGHRNTEAFF.

This chain uses TRBV5-1 with TRBJ2-3; 8 nucleotides match TRBD2. From germline, CDR1 is SGHRS and CDR2 YFSETQ. The junction had 3 bases not matched to a gene; V was cut back by 2 bases and J by 1 base. The CDR3 totals 15 residues. The CDR3 DNA reads as TGCGCCAGCAGCTTTGGAGCGGGAGGCACAGATACGCAGTATTTT. Its protein is CASSFGAGGTDTQYF.